One sample yielded the 32 T cell receptor beta chains listed below, sequenced in a study of CD8 T cells in ankylosing spondylitis. Study-level points and caveats: Roughly eight highly homologous variants formed a TCR beta motif that appeared characteristic of ankylosing spondylitis blood.

For these receptors, no antigen is known. TCRdb re-called the 5' RACE reads through MiXCR, storing one row per CDR3 protein. The sample records a few hundred thousand distinct CDR3 sequences, 20% to 25% being singletons. Sequenced: blood, either unsorted or a sorted T cell fraction (not recorded which). These receptors were taken from a male donor with ankylosing spondylitis.

This clonotype was seen at least ten times. The chain uses TRBV29-1 and TRBJ1-1; TRBD1 might be the D (6 bases). The germline V and J ends were trimmed by 3 bases and 8 bases, with 10 bases remaining between them. The CDR3 runs to 11 residues. In germline, CDR1 is SQVTM, CDR2 ANQGSEA. CDR3 amino acids: CSVDYRAEAFF. As DNA, the CDR3 is TGCAGCGTTGATTACAGGGCGGAAGCTTTCTTT.

This clonotype appeared a few times. The chain joins TRBV5-1 to TRBJ2-5; 7 bases are shared with TRBD1. The V and J ends lost 0 bases and 2 bases, in that order; junction bases with no gene match: 4. This CDR3 comprises 15 residues. Germline lookup yields CDR1 SGHRS and CDR2 YFSETQ. The CDR3 spells CASSLEGQRQETQYF. In DNA, the CDR3 is TGCGCCAGCAGCTTGGAGGGACAGAGACAAGAGACCCAGTACTTC.

At least ten counts were recorded for this clonotype. The chain joins TRBV18 to TRBJ2-7; TRBD2 agrees at 9 bases. The CDR3 sequence is 15 residues long. The ends lost 1 base at V and 4 bases at J; junction bases unmatched: 5. CDR1 KGHSH and CDR2 LQKENI come from the germline V gene. In DNA, the CDR3 is TGTGCCAGCTCACCACTAGCGGGAGTCCCTTACGAGCAGTACTTC. This sequence encodes CASSPLAGVPYEQYF.

The rearrangement links TRBV5-1 to TRBJ1-5; 7 positions agree with TRBD1. The CDR3 spans 16 residues. In germline, CDR1 is SGHRS, CDR2 YFSETQ. J gave up 6 bases and V 4 bases, and 13 bases lay outside the gene matches. CDR3 bases: TGCGCCAGCAGCAGGGGGGACAGTTTAGATACTCAGCCCCAGCATTTT. Amino acids: CASSRGDSLDTQPQHF. Full variable domain (outside the CDR3, taken from reference TRBV5-1 and TRBJ1-5): KAGVTQTPRYLIKTRGQQVTLSCSPISGHRSVSWYQQTPGQGLQFLFEYFSETQRNKGNFPGRFSGRQFSNSRSEMNVSTLELGDSALYLCASSRGDSLDTQPQHFGDGTRLSIL.

This clonotype was detected a few times. The J gene is TRBJ2-6, the V gene TRBV20-1; D is undetermined. Germline CDR1 and CDR2: DFQATT and SNEGSKA (reference sequence). The CDR3 length is 14 residues. V was cut by 2 bases and J by 3 bases, with 8 bases left in between. DNA for the CDR3: TGCAGTGCTAGAAACCTGGGTGGGGCCAACGTCCTGACTTTC. Translating it yields CSARNLGGANVLTF.

This sequence joins TRBV4-3 and TRBJ1-2; D unclear. This CDR3 is built from 14 residues. Germline assignment: CDR1 LGHNA and CDR2 YSLEER. Trimming shortened V by 3 bases and J by 0 bases, and 8 bases separated the two germline ends. Here the CDR3 DNA reads TGCGCCAGCAGCCAGCAGAGATCTAACTATGGCTACACCTTC. Translation gives CASSQQRSNYGYTF.

This chain connects TRBV6-6 to TRBJ1-2, with D possibly matching TRBD1 (5 bases). CDR1 is MNHNY and CDR2 is SVGAGI in the germline V gene (reference sequence). Trimming removed 5 bases from V and 4 bases from J, with 8 bases in between. The CDR3 spans 12 residues. CDR3 residues: CASSEDTYGYTF. The CDR3 DNA reads TGTGCCAGCAGTGAGGACACCTATGGCTACACCTTC.

The chain uses TRBV29-1 and TRBJ1-1; 7 nucleotides align to TRBD1. The CDR3 is 12 residues long. Germline CDR1 reads SQVTM; CDR2 reads ANQGSEA. Trimming at V came to 5 bases and at J to 13 bases, leaving 13 bases not matched to a gene. DNA for the CDR3: TGCAGCGTTTACGGGACAGCCCGAAATTTTTTCTTT. Its protein is CSVYGTARNFFF. Supplemented by reference TRBV29-1 and TRBJ1-1, the full variable domain reads SAVISQKPSRDICQRGTSLTIQCQVDSQVTMMFWYRQQPGQSLTLIATANQGSEATYESGFVIDKFPISRPNLTFSTLTVSNMSPEDSSIYLCSVYGTARNFFFGQGTRLTVV.

This clonotype was found a few times. This sequence joins TRBV6-1 and TRBJ2-3, with D unclear. The CDR3 contains 14 residues. V gave up 6 bases and J gave up 2 bases, with 12 bases separating them. CDR1 is MNHNS, CDR2 SASEGT, per germline. The CDR3 nucleotides are TGTGCCAGCAGCATCCCAGATCTCACAGATACGCAGTATTTT. As protein: CASSIPDLTDTQYF.

CDR3 bases: TGCGCCAGCAGCTTACGGGGGCACCGCAATCAGCCCCAGCATTTT. This gives the protein CASSLRGHRNQPQHF. The V and J genes are TRBV5-1 and TRBJ1-5; D is perhaps TRBD1 (6 bases). V was cut by 2 bases and J by 2 bases, with 11 bases left in between. Germline V CDR1 and CDR2: SGHRS, YFSETQ. The CDR3 is 15 residues long.

This clonotype came up once. The chain is built from TRBV7-9 and TRBJ1-2; TRBD1 agrees at 9 bases. This CDR3 region has 16 residues. From germline, CDR1 is SEHNR and CDR2 FQNEAQ (reference sequence). J lost 6 bases, V lost 1 base, and 9 bases had no gene match. This CDR3 reads CASSLVLGTGSDGYTF. The CDR3 region has the DNA TGTGCCAGCAGCTTAGTGTTAGGGACAGGGAGTGATGGCTACACCTTC.

This chain uses TRBV23-1 with TRBJ2-7, with D possibly matching TRBD2 (6 bases). TRBV23-1 belongs to the ORF category, with a function that is uncertain. With 2 bases removed from V and 4 bases from J, the gap between germline ends came to 12 bases. CDR3 length: 14 amino acids. The DNA of the CDR3 is TGCGCCAGCAGTCAAGAGTGGGACTCTTACGAGCAGTACTTC. It specifies CASSQEWDSYEQYF.

V gene TRBV9 combines with J gene TRBJ2-1, with 7 bases fitting TRBD2. Germline loops: CDR1 SGDLS, CDR2 YYNGEE. The CDR3 length is 16 residues. The ends lost 4 bases at V and 4 bases at J; junction bases unmatched: 11. The CDR3 nucleotides read TGTGCCAGCAGCCAACTAGGTGAAGCGGGATACAATGAGCAGTTCTTC. As protein: CASSQLGEAGYNEQFF. The full variable domain, in which reference TRBV9 and TRBJ2-1 provide the parts outside the CDR3, is DSGVTQTPKHLITATGQRVTLRCSPRSGDLSVYWYQQSLDQGLQFLIQYYNGEERAKGNILERFSAQQFPDLHSELNLSSLELGDSALYFCASSQLGEAGYNEQFFGPGTRLTVL.

This clonotype was recorded a few times. The chain joins TRBV27 to TRBJ1-5; D remains ambiguous. The CDR3 consists of 15 residues. With 6 bases removed from V and 0 bases from J, the gap between germline ends came to 12 bases. CDR1 is MNHEY, CDR2 SMNVEV, per germline (reference sequence). DNA of the CDR3: TGTGCCAGCAGGGGGAACATCCGTAGCAATCAGCCCCAGCATTTT. Protein product: CASRGNIRSNQPQHF.

The chain combines TRBV10-2 with TRBJ2-1; 7 bases match TRBD2. The junction had 4 bases not matched to a gene; V was cut back by 0 bases and J by 5 bases. This CDR3 region has 15 residues. Germline V CDR1 and CDR2: WSHSY, SAAADI. The CDR3 here is CASSESLGGDNEQFF. CDR3 coding DNA: TGCGCCAGCAGTGAGTCGTTGGGAGGGGACAATGAGCAGTTCTTC.

In this sample, this clonotype turned up a few times. V gene TRBV5-6 combines with J gene TRBJ1-4; no clear D gene. There are 13 residues in the CDR3. V shed 3 bases and J shed 0 bases, with 3 bases lying between them. Germline CDR1 reads SGHDT; CDR2 reads YYEEEE. CDR3 sequence: CASSYATNEKLFF. The CDR3 bases are TGTGCCAGCAGCTACGCAACTAATGAAAAACTGTTTTTT.

In this sample, this clonotype turned up a few times. The chain combines TRBV9 with TRBJ2-7, with a weak D call TRBD2 (6 bases). CDR3 length: 15 amino acids. V lost 3 bases and J lost 2, with 15 bases in between. Germline lookup yields CDR1 SGDLS and CDR2 YYNGEE. CDR3 DNA sequence: TGTGCCAGCAGCGGCGGTGGGGGGTACACCTACGAGCAGTACTTC. This gives the protein CASSGGGGYTYEQYF.

V usage is TRBV20-1 and J usage is TRBJ2-5; the D gene is possibly TRBD1 (5 bases). CDR1 DFQATT and CDR2 SNEGSKA come from the germline V gene (reference sequence). Trimming took 0 bases from V and 5 from J, leaving 10 bases between them. The CDR3 consists of 13 residues. The CDR3 loop reads CSAREDKAETQYF. In nucleotides, the CDR3 is TGCAGTGCTAGAGAGGACAAAGCGGAGACCCAGTACTTC.

The rearrangement uses TRBV5-1 and TRBJ2-5; 10 bases match TRBD2. The V gene end was trimmed by 0 bases and the J gene end by 5 bases; junction bases not matched to a gene: 4. The germline V gene has CDR1 SGHRS and CDR2 YFSETQ. The CDR3 extends over 15 amino acids. CDR3 bases: TGCGCCAGCAGCTTGGGTTCTAGCGGGAGTGAGACCCAGTACTTC. Protein product: CASSLGSSGSETQYF.

This clonotype was detected a few times. The rearrangement links TRBV29-1 to TRBJ2-3, with a weak D call TRBD1 (7 bases). Trimming shortened V by 4 bases and J by 6 bases, and 11 bases separated the two germline ends. Germline CDR1 reads SQVTM; CDR2 reads ANQGSEA. There are 12 residues in the CDR3. The DNA for the CDR3 is TGCAGCGTTGGGAGGGGGCAGGATACGCAGTATTTT. This encodes CSVGRGQDTQYF.

The V gene is TRBV10-3, the J gene TRBJ1-2, with 10 nucleotides matching TRBD1. This CDR3 comprises 16 residues. Germline lookup yields CDR1 ENHRY and CDR2 SYGVKD. Losses at the gene ends were 2 bases for V and 3 bases for J; bases not matched to a gene: 6. The CDR3 DNA follows: TGTGCCATCAGTGAGGCTCACGGACAGGGGGACTATGGCTACACCTTC. Translated: CAISEAHGQGDYGYTF.

This chain uses TRBV12-3 or TRBV12-4 with TRBJ1-2, with no clear D. The CDR3 runs 15 residues. With 1 base removed from V and 2 bases from J, the gap between germline ends came to 11 bases. The CDR3 DNA reads as TGTGCCAGCAGTTTAGATGCAGGCCCGAACTATGGCTACACCTTC. Translating it yields CASSLDAGPNYGYTF.

CDR3 sequence reads: CAIKRDVSDTQYF. The CDR3 DNA is TGTGCCATTAAGCGGGATGTGTCAGATACGCAGTATTTT. The rearrangement joins TRBV12-3 or TRBV12-4 to TRBJ2-3; 7 bases match TRBD2. The CDR3 extends over 13 amino acids. Trimming removed 10 bases from V and 4 bases from J; junction bases left unmatched: 8.

The chain carries TRBV29-1 and TRBJ2-2; D uncertain. V lost 8 bases and J 7 bases, leaving 17 bases between the germline ends. CDR1 is SQVTM and CDR2 is ANQGSEA in the germline V gene. The CDR3 consists of 13 residues. This CDR3 reads CSTARNSGGELFF. The CDR3 DNA is TGCAGCACAGCCAGGAATTCGGGCGGGGAGCTGTTTTTT.

This clonotype was seen only a few times. The chain uses TRBV2 and TRBJ2-3; D gene ambiguous. Germline loops: CDR1 SNHLY, CDR2 FYNNEI. The CDR3 sequence is 13 residues long. V was trimmed by 7 bases and J by 4 bases, leaving 12 bases between them. The CDR3 DNA sequence: TGTGCCAGCATTAAGGCCTCCGCAGATACGCAGTATTTT. The encoded protein is CASIKASADTQYF.

This clonotype has a handful of counts. The DNA of the CDR3 is TGCAGTGCTATTCAGGATAGCAATCAGCCCCAGCATTTT. This codes for CSAIQDSNQPQHF. The rearrangement links TRBV20-1 to TRBJ1-5; the D is unclear. Germline V gene sequence: CDR1 DFQATT, CDR2 SNEGSKA (reference sequence). Between the trimmed V and J ends, which lost 4 bases and 0 bases, there was a span of 7 bases. The CDR3 runs 13 residues.

This clonotype occurred a few times. The chain recombines TRBV6-1 with TRBJ2-1, with 11 nucleotides matching TRBD2. The CDR3 length is 17 residues. The germline CDR1 and CDR2 sequences are MNHNS and SASEGT. Germline trimming cut 5 bases from V and 5 bases from J; bases unmatched to any gene: 11. The CDR3 sequence is CASSQPGLAEANNEQFF. Written as DNA, the CDR3 is TGTGCCAGCAGTCAGCCGGGACTAGCGGAGGCTAACAATGAGCAGTTCTTC.

This clonotype was counted at least ten times. In DNA, the CDR3 is TGTGCCACCAGCGTAGACAGGGCACCCCGCAGTTCCTACAATGAGCAGTTCTTC. This encodes CATSVDRAPRSSYNEQFF. This rearrangement joins TRBV24-1 to TRBJ2-1; 7 nucleotides match TRBD1. In germline, CDR1 is KGHDR, CDR2 SFDVKD. With V trimmed by 7 bases and J by 1 base, 15 bases remained unmatched. This CDR3 has 18 residues.

This clonotype has more than one count but fewer than ten. The chain carries TRBV14 and TRBJ2-3; 7 bases are a match to TRBD2. Trimming at V came to 2 bases and at J to 0 bases, leaving 8 bases not matched to a gene. In germline, CDR1 is SGHDN, CDR2 FVKESK. The CDR3 runs 17 residues. The chain's CDR3 is CASSQYHGGTSTDTQYF. CDR3 DNA: TGTGCCAGCAGCCAATATCACGGGGGGACTAGCACAGATACGCAGTATTTT.

This clonotype was picked up a small number of times. V gene TRBV20-1 combines with J gene TRBJ2-3; TRBD2 aligns across 9 bases. Germline lookup yields CDR1 DFQATT and CDR2 SNEGSKA (reference sequence). The CDR3 has 13 amino acids. The V and J ends lost 3 bases and 5 bases, in that order; junction bases with no gene match: 3. CDR3 bases: TGCAGTGCTAGGGGGACTAGCCGAGATACGCAGTATTTT. Encoded protein: CSARGTSRDTQYF.

There are a few counts of this clonotype. The genes are TRBV29-1 and TRBJ2-1; D unclear. The length of the CDR3 is 14 residues. V lost 2 bases, J lost 0 bases, and 8 bases lay in between. CDR1 and CDR2 (germline): SQVTM, ANQGSEA. CDR3 nucleotides: TGCAGCGTTGAATCAGAGAGCTCCTACAATGAGCAGTTCTTC. Its translation is CSVESESSYNEQFF.

A few counts support this clonotype. V is TRBV9 and J is TRBJ2-1; D remains ambiguous. With 1 base removed from V and 3 bases from J, the gap between germline ends came to 8 bases. CDR1 and CDR2 (germline): SGDLS, YYNGEE. This CDR3 is built from 14 residues. DNA of the CDR3: TGTGCCAGCAGCGTAATTTCAGACTACAATGAGCAGTTCTTC. As protein: CASSVISDYNEQFF.